This T cell receptor (beta chain) appears in the sequencing data of a study of blood T cell repertoires in COVID-19. Background on the study: Acute and convalescent COVID-19 specimens originated in the United States, Italy and Spain. T cells, B-cell-depleted T cells, or PBMCs provided the cDNA or gDNA that served as material.

Only in-frame clones appear in the TCRdb table, and some are missing; sequencing was by immunoSEQ multiplex PCR. The sample records 390,000 or so clones, approximately 90% being singletons. Trimming took 5 bases from V and 6 from J, leaving 10 bases between them. The CDR3 has 13 amino acids. The germline CDR1 and CDR2 sequences are SGHVS and FQNEAQ. A few counts support this clone. This clonotype was sampled from a woman in her 30s with active or convalescent COVID-19. The gene calls are TRBV7-8 and TRBJ2-2; weak D call: TRBD2 (5 bases). The sample was peripheral blood. CDR3 loop: CASSGHSAGELFF. The CDR3, as DNA: TGTGCCAGCAGCGGGCATAGCGCCGGGGAGCTGTTTTTT.